Only a few counts were recorded for the clone carrying this TCR beta chain. The source of the sample is a study of CD8+ T cells in alopecia areata. Study background: For the treated group, dosing was oral tofacitinib at 5 to 10 mg twice daily. Patients in the study were on tofacitinib for 6 to 18 months, then off it for 6 months.

Those with alopecia areata gave lesional scalp punch biopsies and peripheral blood. Following RNA extraction, reverse transcription yielded cDNA that acted as the sequencing template. The protocol was immunoSEQ multiplex PCR, while the TCRdb copy is restricted to in-frame clones and leaves out a portion. In the table there are 55,000 to 75,000 clones, about half of which are singletons. V dropped 3 bases and J dropped 8; count of bases not matched to a gene: 4. The CDR3 extends over 15 amino acids. CDR1 is SGDLS, CDR2 YYNGEE, per germline. The sample in question was CD8+ T cells sorted from blood, obtained at week 0. The receptor's source is a human donor with alopecia areata. This chain joins TRBV9 and TRBJ2-1; TRBD2 agrees at 14 bases. The CDR3 loop reads CASSEWGLAGDEQFF. CDR3 nucleotides: TGTGCCAGCAGCGAGTGGGGACTAGCGGGAGATGAGCAGTTCTTC.